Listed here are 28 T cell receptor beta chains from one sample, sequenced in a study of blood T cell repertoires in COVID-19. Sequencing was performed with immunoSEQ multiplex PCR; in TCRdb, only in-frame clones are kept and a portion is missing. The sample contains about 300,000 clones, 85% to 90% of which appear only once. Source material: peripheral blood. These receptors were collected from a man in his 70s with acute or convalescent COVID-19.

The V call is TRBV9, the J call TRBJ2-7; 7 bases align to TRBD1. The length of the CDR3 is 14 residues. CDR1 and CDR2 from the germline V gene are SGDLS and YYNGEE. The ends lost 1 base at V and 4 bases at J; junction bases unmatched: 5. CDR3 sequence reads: CASSVTRQGYEQYF. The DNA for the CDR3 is TGTGCCAGCAGCGTAACTCGACAGGGTTACGAGCAGTACTTC.

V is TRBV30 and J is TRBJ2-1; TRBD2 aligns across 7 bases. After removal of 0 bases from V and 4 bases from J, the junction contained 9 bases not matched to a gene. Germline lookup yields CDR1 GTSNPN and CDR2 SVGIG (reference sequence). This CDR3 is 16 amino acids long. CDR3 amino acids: CAWSVLNSGSYNEQFF. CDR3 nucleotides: TGTGCCTGGAGTGTACTGAATAGCGGGTCATACAATGAGCAGTTCTTC.

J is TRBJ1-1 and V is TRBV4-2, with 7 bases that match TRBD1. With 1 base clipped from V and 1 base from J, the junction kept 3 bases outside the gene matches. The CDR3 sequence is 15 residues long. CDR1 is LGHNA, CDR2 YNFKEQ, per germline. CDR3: CASSQGHRGNTEAFF. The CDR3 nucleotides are TGTGCCAGCAGCCAAGGCCACAGGGGGAACACTGAAGCTTTCTTT.

As DNA, the CDR3 is TGTGCCAGTATGGTGGGACAAACGAACACTGAAGCTTTCTTT. It translates to CASMVGQTNTEAFF. The chain combines TRBV19 with TRBJ1-1, with D tentatively TRBD1 (6 bases). Per the germline V gene, CDR1 is LNHDA and CDR2 is SQIVND (reference sequence). The V end was cut by 7 bases, the J end by 1 base, with 13 bases between. There are 14 residues in the CDR3. The full variable domain, completed using reference TRBV19 and TRBJ1-1, is DGGITQSPKYLFRKEGQNVTLSCEQNLNHDAMYWYRQDPGQGLRLIYYSQIVNDFQKGDIAEGYSVSREKKESFPLTVTSAQKNPTAFYLCASMVGQTNTEAFFGQGTRLTVV.

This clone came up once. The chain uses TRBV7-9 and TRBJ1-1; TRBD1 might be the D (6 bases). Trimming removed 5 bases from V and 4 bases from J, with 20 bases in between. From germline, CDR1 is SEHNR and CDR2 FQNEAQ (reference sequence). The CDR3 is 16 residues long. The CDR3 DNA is TGTGCCAGCAGCCCCCCTCGACAGATACAGGGCACTGAAGCTTTCTTT. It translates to CASSPPRQIQGTEAFF.

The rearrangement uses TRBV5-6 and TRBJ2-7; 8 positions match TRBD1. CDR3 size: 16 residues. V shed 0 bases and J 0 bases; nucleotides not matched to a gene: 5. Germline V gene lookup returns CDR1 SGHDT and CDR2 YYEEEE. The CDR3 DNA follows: TGTGCCAGCAGCTTGGCCGACAGGGGATACTCCTACGAGCAGTACTTC. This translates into CASSLADRGYSYEQYF.

This CDR3 reads CASSYPSGTGYIRGNQPQHF. CDR3 nucleotide sequence: TGTGCCAGCAGTTACCCCTCCGGGACAGGTTATATTCGGGGCAATCAGCCCCAGCATTTT. V is TRBV6-2 or TRBV6-3 and J is TRBJ1-5, with TRBD1 matching over 8 bases. The CDR3 spans 20 residues. With V trimmed by 2 bases and J by 2 bases, 17 bases remained unmatched. Germline CDR1 MNHEY, CDR2 SVGEGT.

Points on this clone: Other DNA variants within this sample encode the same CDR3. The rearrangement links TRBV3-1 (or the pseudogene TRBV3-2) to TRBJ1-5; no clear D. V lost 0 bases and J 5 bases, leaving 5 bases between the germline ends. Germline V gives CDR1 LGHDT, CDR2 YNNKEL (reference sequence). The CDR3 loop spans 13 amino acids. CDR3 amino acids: CASSQDRYQPQHF. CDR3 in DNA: TGTGCCAGCAGCCAAGACAGGTATCAGCCCCAGCATTTT.

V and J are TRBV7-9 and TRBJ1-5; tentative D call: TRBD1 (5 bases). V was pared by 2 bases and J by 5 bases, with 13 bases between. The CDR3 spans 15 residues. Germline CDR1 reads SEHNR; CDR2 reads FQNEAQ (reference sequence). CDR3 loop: CASSLTGDVDQPQHF. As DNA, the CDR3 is TGTGCCAGCAGCTTAACGGGGGACGTCGATCAGCCCCAGCATTTT.

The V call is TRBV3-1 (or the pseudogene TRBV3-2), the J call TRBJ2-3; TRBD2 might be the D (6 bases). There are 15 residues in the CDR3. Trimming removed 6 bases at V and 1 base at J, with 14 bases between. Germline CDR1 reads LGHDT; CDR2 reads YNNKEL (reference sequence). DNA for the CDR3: TGTGCCAGCAGTTTCCTAGCGCCACGCACAGATACGCAGTATTTT. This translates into CASSFLAPRTDTQYF.

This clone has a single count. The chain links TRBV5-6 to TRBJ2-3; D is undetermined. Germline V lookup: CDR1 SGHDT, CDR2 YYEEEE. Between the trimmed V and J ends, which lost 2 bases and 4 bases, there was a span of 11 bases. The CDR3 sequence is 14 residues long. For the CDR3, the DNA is TGTGCCAGCAGCTTCAGTGCCAACCCAGATACGCAGTATTTT. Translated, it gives CASSFSANPDTQYF.

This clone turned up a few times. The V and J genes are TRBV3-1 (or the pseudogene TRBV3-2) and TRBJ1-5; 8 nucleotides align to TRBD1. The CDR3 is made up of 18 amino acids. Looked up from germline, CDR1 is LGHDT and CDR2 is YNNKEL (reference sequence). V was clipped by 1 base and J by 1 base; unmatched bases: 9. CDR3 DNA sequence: TGTGCCAGCAGCCAAGCCTACAGGGGGAAGGAGAGCAATCAGCCCCAGCATTTT. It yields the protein CASSQAYRGKESNQPQHF.

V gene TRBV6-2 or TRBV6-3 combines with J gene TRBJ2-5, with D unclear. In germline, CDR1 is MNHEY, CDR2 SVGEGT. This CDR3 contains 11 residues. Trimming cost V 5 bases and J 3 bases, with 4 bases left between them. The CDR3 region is CASSLKETQYF. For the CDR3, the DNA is TGTGCCAGCAGTCTAAAAGAGACCCAGTACTTC.

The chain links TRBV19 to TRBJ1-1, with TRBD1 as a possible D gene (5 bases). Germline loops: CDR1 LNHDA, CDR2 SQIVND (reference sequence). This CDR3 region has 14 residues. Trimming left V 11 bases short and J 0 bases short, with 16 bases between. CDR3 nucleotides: TGTGCCGCCGGGGGGATACCACTGAACACTGAAGCTTTCTTT. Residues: CAAGGIPLNTEAFF.

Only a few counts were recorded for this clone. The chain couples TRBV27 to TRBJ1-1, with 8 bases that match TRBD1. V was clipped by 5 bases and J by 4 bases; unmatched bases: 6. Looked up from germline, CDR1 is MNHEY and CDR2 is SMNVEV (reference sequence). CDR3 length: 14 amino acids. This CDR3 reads CASSLTGGATEAFF. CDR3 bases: TGTGCCAGCAGTCTAACAGGGGGGGCCACTGAAGCTTTCTTT.

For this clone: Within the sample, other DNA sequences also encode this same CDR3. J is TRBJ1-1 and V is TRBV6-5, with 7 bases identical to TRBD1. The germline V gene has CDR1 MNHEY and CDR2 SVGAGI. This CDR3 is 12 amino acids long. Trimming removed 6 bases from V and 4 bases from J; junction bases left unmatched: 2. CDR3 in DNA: TGTGCCAGCAGCCCAGGGGGCACTGAAGCTTTCTTT. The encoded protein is CASSPGGTEAFF.

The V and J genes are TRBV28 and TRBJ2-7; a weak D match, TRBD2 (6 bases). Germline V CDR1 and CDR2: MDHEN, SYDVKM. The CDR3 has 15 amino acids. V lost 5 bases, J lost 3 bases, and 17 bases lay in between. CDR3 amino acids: CASSPIGGIGYEQYF. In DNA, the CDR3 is TGTGCCAGCAGTCCAATCGGGGGAATTGGCTACGAGCAGTACTTC.

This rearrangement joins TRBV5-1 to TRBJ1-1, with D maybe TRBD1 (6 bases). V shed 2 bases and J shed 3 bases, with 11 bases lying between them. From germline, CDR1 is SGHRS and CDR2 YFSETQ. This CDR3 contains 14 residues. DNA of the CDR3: TGCGCCAGCAGCTTACAGGGAGGGGACACTGAAGCTTTCTTT. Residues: CASSLQGGDTEAFF.

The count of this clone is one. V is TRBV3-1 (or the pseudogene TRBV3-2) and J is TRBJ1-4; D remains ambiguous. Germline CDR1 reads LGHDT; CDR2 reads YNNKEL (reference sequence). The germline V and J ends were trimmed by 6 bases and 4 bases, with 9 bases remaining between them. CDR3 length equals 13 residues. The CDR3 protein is CASRLSINEKLFF. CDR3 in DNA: TGTGCCAGCAGGTTGAGCATTAATGAAAAACTGTTTTTT.

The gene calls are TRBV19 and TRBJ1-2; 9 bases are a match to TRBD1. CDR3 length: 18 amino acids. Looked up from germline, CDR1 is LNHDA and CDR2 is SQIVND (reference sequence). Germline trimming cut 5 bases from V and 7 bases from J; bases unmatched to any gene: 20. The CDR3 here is CASSPRPGTGIVSGGYTF. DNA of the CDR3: TGTGCCAGTAGTCCACGTCCCGGGACAGGGATAGTGAGTGGTGGCTACACCTTC.

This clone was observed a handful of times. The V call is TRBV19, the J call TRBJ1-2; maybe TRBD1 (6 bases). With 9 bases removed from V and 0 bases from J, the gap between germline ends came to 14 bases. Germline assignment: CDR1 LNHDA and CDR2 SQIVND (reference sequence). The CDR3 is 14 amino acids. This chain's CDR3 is CASQQGPSNYGYTF. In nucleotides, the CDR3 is TGTGCCAGCCAACAGGGCCCATCTAACTATGGCTACACCTTC.

The CDR3 reads CASSSPGGYNSPLHF. CDR3 nucleotides: TGTGCCAGCAGCTCCCCGGGGGGGTACAATTCACCCCTCCACTTT. This chain uses TRBV27 with TRBJ1-6; maybe TRBD1 (5 bases). Germline lookup yields CDR1 MNHEY and CDR2 SMNVEV (reference sequence). This CDR3 is built from 15 residues. The ends were cut back, 6 bases at V and 7 bases at J, with 16 bases in the middle.

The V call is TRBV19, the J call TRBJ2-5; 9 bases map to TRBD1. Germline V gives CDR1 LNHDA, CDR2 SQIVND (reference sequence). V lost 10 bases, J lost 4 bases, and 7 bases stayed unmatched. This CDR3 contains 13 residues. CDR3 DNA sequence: TGTGCCATATCACAGGGGGCAGGAGAGACCCAGTACTTC. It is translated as CAISQGAGETQYF.

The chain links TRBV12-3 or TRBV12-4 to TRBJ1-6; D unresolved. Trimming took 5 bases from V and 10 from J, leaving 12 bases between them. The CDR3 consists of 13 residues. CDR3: CASSAEVNSPLHF. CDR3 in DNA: TGTGCCAGCAGTGCCGAGGTGAACTCACCCCTCCACTTT.

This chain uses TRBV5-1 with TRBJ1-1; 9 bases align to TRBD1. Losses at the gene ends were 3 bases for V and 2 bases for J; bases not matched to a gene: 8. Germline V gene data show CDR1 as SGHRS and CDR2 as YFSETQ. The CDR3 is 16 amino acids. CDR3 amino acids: CASSSTPGQGNTEAFF. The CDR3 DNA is TGCGCCAGCAGCTCCACCCCGGGACAGGGAAACACTGAAGCTTTCTTT.

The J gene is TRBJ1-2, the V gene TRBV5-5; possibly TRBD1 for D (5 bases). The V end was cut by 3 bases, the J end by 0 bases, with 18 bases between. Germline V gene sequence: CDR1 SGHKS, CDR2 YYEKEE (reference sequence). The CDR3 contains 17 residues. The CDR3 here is CASSSLRQSKTNYGYTF. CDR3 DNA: TGTGCCAGCAGCTCCCTGAGACAGTCCAAAACTAACTATGGCTACACCTTC.

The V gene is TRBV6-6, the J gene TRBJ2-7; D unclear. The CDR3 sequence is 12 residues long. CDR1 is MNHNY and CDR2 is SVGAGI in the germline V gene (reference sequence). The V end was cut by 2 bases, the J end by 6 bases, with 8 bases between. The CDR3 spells CASSYELGEQYF. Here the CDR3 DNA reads TGTGCCAGCAGTTACGAACTCGGCGAGCAGTACTTC.

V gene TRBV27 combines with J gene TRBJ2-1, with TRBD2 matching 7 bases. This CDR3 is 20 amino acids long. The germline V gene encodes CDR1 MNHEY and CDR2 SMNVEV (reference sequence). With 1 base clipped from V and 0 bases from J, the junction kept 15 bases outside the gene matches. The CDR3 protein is CASSLFRGGGELSSYNEQFF. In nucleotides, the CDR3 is TGTGCCAGCAGTTTATTTCGGGGCGGGGGAGAACTAAGCTCCTACAATGAGCAGTTCTTC.